A selection of T cell receptor beta chains follows, all from one sample in a study of CD4 T cells in relation to SARS-CoV-2 and coronaviruses. Profiling relied on immunoSEQ multiplex PCR, and the TCRdb table lists in-frame clones only, not all of them. The table shows 25,000 to 35,000 clones, with about 80% occurring only once. No cognate antigen is known for these TCRs. Specimen: CD4+ T cells from PBMCs, cultured in vitro. The receptors originated from a human donor in good health. CDR3s include the opening cysteine and the closing phenylalanine or tryptophan. D genes are given only for firm matches.

J gene	V gene	D gene	CDR3 protein	CDR3 DNA
TRBJ1-2	TRBV19	TRBD1	CASSMGTGGGGYTF	TGTGCCAGTAGTATGGGAACAGGGGGTGGCGGCTACACCTTC
TRBJ1-6	TRBV20-1	NA	CSASGRGGHNSPLHF	TGCAGTGCTAGTGGAAGGGGTGGGCATAATTCACCCCTCCACTTT
TRBJ2-4	TRBV6-5	TRBD2	CASRGTSGGPGIQYF	TGTGCCAGCAGGGGGACTAGCGGGGGGCCGGGCATTCAGTACTTC
TRBJ1-6	TRBV2	NA	CASSGRGDNSPLHF	TGTGCCAGCAGTGGAAGAGGGGATAATTCACCCCTCCACTTT
TRBJ1-5	TRBV7-2	TRBD1	CASSLTAGQLNQPQHF	TGTGCCAGCAGCTTAACTGCGGGACAGCTTAATCAGCCCCAGCATTTT
TRBJ2-6	TRBV11-2	NA	CASSLGHHSGANVLTF	TGTGCCAGCAGCTTAGGGCACCACTCTGGGGCCAACGTCCTGACTTTC
TRBJ1-4	TRBV19	TRBD1	CASSDLRGRANEKLFF	TGTGCCAGTAGTGACTTAAGGGGGCGGGCTAATGAAAAACTGTTTTTT
TRBJ2-1	TRBV7-2	NA	CASSSPVGSLPTSEQFF	TGTGCCAGCAGCTCCCCGGTCGGGAGTCTCCCGACAAGTGAGCAGTTCTTC
TRBJ1-3	TRBV5-4	NA	CASSPSLNFGNTIYF	TGTGCCAGCAGCCCATCCTTGAATTTTGGAAACACCATATATTTT
TRBJ2-1	TRBV7-3	NA	CASGVGVDNEQFF	TGTGCCAGCGGAGTAGGGGTCGACAATGAGCAGTTCTTC
TRBJ1-3	TRBV10-3	NA	CAISAGGGNTIYF	TGTGCCATCAGTGCCGGGGGTGGAAACACCATATATTTT
TRBJ2-1	TRBV5-4	NA	CASSPGSLPYEQFF	TGTGCCAGCAGCCCTGGCTCCCTACCCTATGAGCAGTTCTTC
TRBJ1-5	TRBV6-2/TRBV6-3	NA	CASSKPPWSNQPQHF	TGTGCCAGCAGTAAACCTCCATGGAGCAATCAGCCCCAGCATTTT